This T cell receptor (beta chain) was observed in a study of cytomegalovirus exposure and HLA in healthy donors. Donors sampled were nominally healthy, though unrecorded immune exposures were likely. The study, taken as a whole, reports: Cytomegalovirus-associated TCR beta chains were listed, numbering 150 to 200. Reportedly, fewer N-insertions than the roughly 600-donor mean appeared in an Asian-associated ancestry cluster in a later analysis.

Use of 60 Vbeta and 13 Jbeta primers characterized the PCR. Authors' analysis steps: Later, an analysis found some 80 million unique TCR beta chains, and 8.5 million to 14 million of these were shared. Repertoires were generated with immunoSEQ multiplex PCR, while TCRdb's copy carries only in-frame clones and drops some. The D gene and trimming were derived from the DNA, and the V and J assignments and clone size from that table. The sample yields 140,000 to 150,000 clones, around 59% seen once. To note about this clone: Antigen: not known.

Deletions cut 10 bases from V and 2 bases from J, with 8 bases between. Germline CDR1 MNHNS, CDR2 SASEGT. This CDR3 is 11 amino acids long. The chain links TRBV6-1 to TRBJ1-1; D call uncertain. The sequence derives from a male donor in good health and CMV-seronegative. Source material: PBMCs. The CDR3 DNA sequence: TGTGCCACCTTACTTAACACTGAAGCTTTCTTT. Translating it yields CATLLNTEAFF.